This passage covers 21 T cell receptor beta chains from one sample sequenced in a study of blood T cell repertoires in COVID-19. Clones were read by immunoSEQ multiplex PCR, and TCRdb kept only the in-frame ones, dropping some. The sample lists 55,000 or so clones, 80% to 90% occurring once. Sequenced input: peripheral blood. The receptors derive from a man between 40 and 49 years old with COVID-19, enrolled during active disease.

V and J are TRBV2 and TRBJ2-2, with D hard to call. The V and J ends lost 1 base and 2 bases respectively, with 8 bases between them. The CDR3 loop spans 15 amino acids. Germline assignment: CDR1 SNHLY and CDR2 FYNNEI. The CDR3: CASSEGAANTGELFF. The CDR3 nucleotides read TGTGCCAGCAGTGAAGGGGCCGCCAACACCGGGGAGCTGTTTTTT.

The chain joins TRBV6-5 to TRBJ2-3; TRBD1 agrees at 7 bases. The CDR3 consists of 15 residues. Germline trimming cut 6 bases from V and 4 bases from J; bases unmatched to any gene: 10. CDR1 and CDR2 from the germline V gene are MNHEY and SVGAGI. The CDR3 DNA sequence: TGTGCCAGCAGGAAAACAGGGGTAAGGGCAGATACGCAGTATTTT. Protein product: CASRKTGVRADTQYF.

J is TRBJ1-1 and V is TRBV5-1; possible D gene TRBD1, 6 bases. The CDR3 length is 14 residues. Trimming cost V 4 bases and J 4 bases, with 14 bases left between them. Per the germline V gene, CDR1 is SGHRS and CDR2 is YFSETQ. The CDR3 loop is CASSNEARGTEAFF. CDR3 nucleotide sequence: TGCGCCAGCAGCAACGAAGCCAGGGGCACTGAAGCTTTCTTT.

This chain links TRBV30 with TRBJ2-7; the D gene is possibly TRBD1 (6 bases). The germline V gene has CDR1 GTSNPN and CDR2 SVGIG (reference sequence). V lost 5 bases, J lost 2 bases, and 10 bases lay in between. There are 12 residues in the CDR3. CDR3 nucleotide sequence: TGTGCCTGGGGGGGCAGTACCTACGAGCAGTACTTC. Its protein is CAWGGSTYEQYF.

This chain connects TRBV2 to TRBJ2-2; D is perhaps TRBD1 (6 bases). V was pared by 8 bases and J by 5 bases, with 18 bases between. Germline V gives CDR1 SNHLY, CDR2 FYNNEI. The CDR3 runs to 15 residues. The CDR3 DNA reads TGTGCCAGCGCCCGGCTGGGGGCAGTGACCGGGGAGCTGTTTTTT. Translation: CASARLGAVTGELFF.

This clone was seen a few times. The chain combines TRBV28 with TRBJ2-7, with 9 nucleotides matching TRBD1. Germline lookup yields CDR1 MDHEN and CDR2 SYDVKM. V was clipped by 4 bases and J by 6 bases; unmatched bases: 7. This CDR3 region has 14 residues. The CDR3 sequence is CASSSGQGGGEQYF. CDR3 bases: TGTGCCAGCAGTTCGGGACAGGGAGGCGGCGAGCAGTACTTC.

The genes are TRBV30 and TRBJ1-6, with D maybe TRBD1 (6 bases). This CDR3 comprises 13 residues. Germline assignment: CDR1 GTSNPN and CDR2 SVGIG (reference sequence). V was clipped by 4 bases and J by 6 bases, with 10 bases between them. The CDR3 DNA reads as TGTGCCTGGAACCAGGGGTCTAATTCACCCCTCCACTTT. Its translation is CAWNQGSNSPLHF.

The V call is TRBV27, the J call TRBJ2-1, with TRBD2 matching 13 bases. V lost 5 bases, J lost 4 bases, and 2 bases stayed unmatched. The CDR3 is made up of 15 amino acids. CDR1 is MNHEY, CDR2 SMNVEV, per germline (reference sequence). The CDR3 reads CASSLGLAGYNEQFF. CDR3 nucleotide sequence: TGTGCCAGCAGTCTGGGACTAGCGGGGTACAATGAGCAGTTCTTC.

The chain links TRBV4-1 to TRBJ2-5, with D maybe TRBD1 (6 bases). The germline V gene has CDR1 MGHRA and CDR2 YSYEKL. V lost 3 bases to trimming and J lost 1 base, with 9 bases between them. The CDR3 covers 14 residues. In DNA, the CDR3 is TGCGCCAGCAGCCAGGACAGCATCCAAGAGACCCAGTACTTC. Its protein is CASSQDSIQETQYF.

The J gene is TRBJ2-2, the V gene TRBV29-1; D gene uncertain. Looked up from germline, CDR1 is SQVTM and CDR2 is ANQGSEA. The CDR3 extends over 13 amino acids. V lost 6 bases, J lost 3 bases, and 11 bases lay in between. The CDR3 sequence is CSVYKGDTGELFF. The CDR3, as DNA: TGCAGCGTCTACAAAGGAGACACCGGGGAGCTGTTTTTT.

This chain connects TRBV4-1 to TRBJ2-2, with D possibly TRBD1 on 5 matching bases. CDR1 and CDR2 from the germline V gene are MGHRA and YSYEKL. Trimming cost V 5 bases and J 3 bases, with 10 bases left between them. CDR3 size: 14 residues. The CDR3 region is CASSRGLDTGELFF. In nucleotides, the CDR3 is TGCGCCAGCAGCAGGGGCCTCGACACCGGGGAGCTGTTTTTT.

V gene TRBV30 combines with J gene TRBJ1-1, with 11 bases matching TRBD1. Germline assignment: CDR1 GTSNPN and CDR2 SVGIG (reference sequence). Losses at the gene ends were 1 base for V and 5 bases for J; bases not matched to a gene: 12. The CDR3 is 17 residues long. The CDR3 region is CAWSGLDRGLLGTEAFF. The CDR3 bases are TGTGCCTGGAGTGGGCTGGACAGGGGGCTCCTAGGAACTGAAGCTTTCTTT.

This chain connects TRBV19 to TRBJ2-1; 9 nucleotides align to TRBD1. The length of the CDR3 is 14 residues. Trimming cost V 6 bases and J 8 bases; bases outside gene matches: 8. The germline V gene encodes CDR1 LNHDA and CDR2 SQIVND (reference sequence). The DNA of the CDR3 is TGTGCCAGTAGCCCACAGGGGGCTGGTGATGAGCAGTTCTTC. Amino acid sequence: CASSPQGAGDEQFF.

The rearrangement uses TRBV6-1 and TRBJ2-1, with 7 bases fitting TRBD2. The CDR3 has 16 residues. V trimming: 3 bases; J trimming: 3 bases; junction bases outside the gene matches: 8. Germline values: CDR1 MNHNS, CDR2 SASEGT. The CDR3 region is CASSDEGGGLYNEQFF. Here the CDR3 DNA reads TGTGCCAGCAGTGACGAAGGCGGGGGACTCTACAATGAGCAGTTCTTC.

V and J are TRBV28 and TRBJ2-3; 9 nucleotides match TRBD2. The CDR3 extends over 15 amino acids. Losses at the gene ends were 4 bases for V and 10 bases for J; bases not matched to a gene: 12. The germline CDR1 and CDR2 sequences are MDHEN and SYDVKM. The CDR3 DNA reads as TGTGCCAGCAGTTGGGGTAGCGGGGGCCGACGGGCGCAGTATTTT. Encoded protein: CASSWGSGGRRAQYF.

V is TRBV30 and J is TRBJ2-4; perhaps TRBD1 as D (6 bases). V was clipped by 5 bases and J by 2 bases, with 13 bases between them. The germline gives CDR1 GTSNPN, CDR2 SVGIG (reference sequence). The CDR3 is 14 amino acids. This chain's CDR3 is CAWSQGPTKNIQYF. CDR3 DNA: TGTGCCTGGTCCCAGGGGCCGACCAAAAACATTCAGTACTTC.

This clone was seen more than once but under ten times. V and J are TRBV14 and TRBJ1-2; D perhaps matches TRBD1 (5 bases). The germline gives CDR1 SGHDN, CDR2 FVKESK. V was trimmed by 2 bases and J by 5 bases, leaving 12 bases between them. The CDR3 length is 14 residues. CDR3 DNA: TGTGCCAGCAGCCAAACGACAGTGAGTTATGGCTACACCTTC. It specifies CASSQTTVSYGYTF.

V gene TRBV19 combines with J gene TRBJ1-5; D is ambiguous. The germline V gene encodes CDR1 LNHDA and CDR2 SQIVND (reference sequence). V gave up 1 base and J gave up 1 base, with 8 bases separating them. The CDR3 loop spans 15 amino acids. The CDR3 DNA is TGTGCCAGTAGTATAGGCGGGTCGAGCAATCAGCCCCAGCATTTT. Translated: CASSIGGSSNQPQHF.

V and J are TRBV6-2 or TRBV6-3 and TRBJ1-6; 8 positions match TRBD1. Per the germline V gene, CDR1 is MNHEY and CDR2 is SVGEGT. With V trimmed by 5 bases and J by 5 bases, 5 bases remained unmatched. The CDR3 loop spans 15 amino acids. In nucleotides, the CDR3 is TGTGCCAGCAGTAACGACAGGGGCAATAATTCACCCCTCCACTTT. Protein sequence: CASSNDRGNNSPLHF.

CDR3 loop: CASSSDGVSTDTQYF. CDR3 sequence (DNA): TGTGCCAGCAGCTCCGACGGGGTTAGCACAGATACGCAGTATTTT. The chain uses TRBV7-9 and TRBJ2-3; a weak D match, TRBD2 (5 bases). CDR3 length: 15 residues. CDR1 is SEHNR, CDR2 FQNEAQ, per germline (reference sequence). V gave up 4 bases and J gave up 0 bases, with 11 bases separating them.

The chain is built from TRBV6-6 and TRBJ2-2, with TRBD1 matching 9 bases. The germline V gene has CDR1 MNHNY and CDR2 SVGAGI (reference sequence). Trimming removed 6 bases from V and 9 bases from J; junction bases left unmatched: 8. There are 14 residues in the CDR3. The CDR3: CASRPGQGVRELFF. As DNA, the CDR3 is TGTGCCAGCAGGCCGGGACAGGGAGTTAGGGAGCTGTTTTTT.